This TCR beta chain was identified in a study of OX40 agonist ivuxolimab in advanced cancers. Across the study: Every 2 weeks, patients got intravenous ivuxolimab at one of six dose levels (0.01-10 mg/kg).

Method: immunoSEQ multiplex PCR; TCRdb's copy keeps in-frame clones and lacks some. The table records roughly 41,000 clones, about 89% of them present only once. As regards this clone: Its antigen is still unknown.

Whole-study results and caveats: Clonal expansion among partial responders at 0.1-3.0 mg/kg ranked near the lowest. CD8+ T cells were the subset that, on average, had more expanded clones than CD4+.

The germline CDR1 and CDR2 sequences are SGDLS and YYNGEE. Trimming took 4 bases from V and 0 from J, leaving 12 bases between them. This CDR3 region has 15 residues. Sequenced material: CD4+ or CD8+ T cells sorted from blood, taken in a trial of the OX40 agonist ivuxolimab. The chain uses TRBV9 and TRBJ2-3; D is ambiguous. The clonotype comes from an adult with an advanced solid tumor such as melanoma, head and neck, liver or kidney cancer. CDR3 sequence (DNA): TGTGCCAGCAGCCTGGGCGGAGCTAGCACAGATACGCAGTATTTT. Translated: CASSLGGASTDTQYF.